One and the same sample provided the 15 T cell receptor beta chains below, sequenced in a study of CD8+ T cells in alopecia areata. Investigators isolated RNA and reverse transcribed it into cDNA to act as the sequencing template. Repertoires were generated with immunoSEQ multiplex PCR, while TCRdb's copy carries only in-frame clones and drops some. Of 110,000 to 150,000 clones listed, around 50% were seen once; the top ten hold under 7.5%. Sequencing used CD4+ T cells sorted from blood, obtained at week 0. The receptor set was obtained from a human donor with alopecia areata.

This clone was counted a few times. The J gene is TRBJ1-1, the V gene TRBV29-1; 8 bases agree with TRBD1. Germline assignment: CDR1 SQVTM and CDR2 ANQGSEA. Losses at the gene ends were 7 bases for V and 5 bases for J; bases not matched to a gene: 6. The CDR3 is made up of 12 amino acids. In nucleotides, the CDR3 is TGCAGCGCCACATACAGGGGGACTGAAGCTTTCTTT. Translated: CSATYRGTEAFF.

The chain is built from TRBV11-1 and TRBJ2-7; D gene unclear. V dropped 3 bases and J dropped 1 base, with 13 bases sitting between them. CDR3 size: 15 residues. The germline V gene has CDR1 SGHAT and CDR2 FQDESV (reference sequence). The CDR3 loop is CASSLGRTVSYEQYF. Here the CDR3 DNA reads TGTGCCAGCAGCTTGGGTCGGACGGTTTCCTACGAGCAGTACTTC.

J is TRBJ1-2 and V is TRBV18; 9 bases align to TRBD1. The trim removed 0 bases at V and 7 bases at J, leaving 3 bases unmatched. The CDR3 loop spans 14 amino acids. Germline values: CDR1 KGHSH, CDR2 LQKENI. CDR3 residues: CASSPPVDRGGYTF. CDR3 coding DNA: TGTGCCAGCTCACCACCAGTGGACAGGGGTGGCTACACCTTC.

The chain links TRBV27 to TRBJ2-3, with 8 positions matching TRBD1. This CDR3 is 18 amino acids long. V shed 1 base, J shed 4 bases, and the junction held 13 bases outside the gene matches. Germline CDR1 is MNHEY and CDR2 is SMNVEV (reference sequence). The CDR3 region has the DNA TGTGCCAGCAGTTTATTTGTTGGCGGGACAGGTTTGTCAGATACGCAGTATTTT. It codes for CASSLFVGGTGLSDTQYF.

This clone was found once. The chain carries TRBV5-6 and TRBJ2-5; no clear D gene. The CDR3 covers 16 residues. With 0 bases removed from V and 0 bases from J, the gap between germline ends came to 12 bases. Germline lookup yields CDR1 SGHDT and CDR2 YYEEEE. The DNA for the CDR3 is TGTGCCAGCAGCTTGGGGTTGAACCCGTACCAAGAGACCCAGTACTTC. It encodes CASSLGLNPYQETQYF.

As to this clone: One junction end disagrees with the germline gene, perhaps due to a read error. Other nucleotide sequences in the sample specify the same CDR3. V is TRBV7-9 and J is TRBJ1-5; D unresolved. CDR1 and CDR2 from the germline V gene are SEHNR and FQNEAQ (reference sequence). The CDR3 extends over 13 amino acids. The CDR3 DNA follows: TGTGCCAGCAGCTTAGCGAGCAACCAGCCCCAGCATTTT. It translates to CASSLASNQPQHF.

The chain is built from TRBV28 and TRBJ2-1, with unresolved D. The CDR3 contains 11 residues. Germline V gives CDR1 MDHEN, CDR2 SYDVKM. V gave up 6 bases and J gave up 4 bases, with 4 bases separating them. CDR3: CASRKYNEQFF. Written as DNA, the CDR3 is TGTGCCAGCAGGAAATACAATGAGCAGTTCTTC. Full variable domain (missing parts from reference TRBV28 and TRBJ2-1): DVKVTQSSRYLVKRTGEKVFLECVQDMDHENMFWYRQDPGLGLRLIYFSYDVKMKEKGDIPEGYSVSREKKERFSLILESASTNQTSMYLCASRKYNEQFFGPGTRLTVL.

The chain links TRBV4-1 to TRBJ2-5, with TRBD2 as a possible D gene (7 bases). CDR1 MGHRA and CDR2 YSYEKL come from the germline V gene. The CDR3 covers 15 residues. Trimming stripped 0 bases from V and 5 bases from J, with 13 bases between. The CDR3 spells CASSQDWGGGETQYF. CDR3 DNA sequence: TGCGCCAGCAGCCAAGACTGGGGGGGCGGGGAGACCCAGTACTTC.

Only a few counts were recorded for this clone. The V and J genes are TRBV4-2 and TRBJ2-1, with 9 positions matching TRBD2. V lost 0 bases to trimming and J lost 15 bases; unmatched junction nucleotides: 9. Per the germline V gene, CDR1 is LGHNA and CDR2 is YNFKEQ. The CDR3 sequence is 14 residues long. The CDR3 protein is CASSQDFLGGGAFF. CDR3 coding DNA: TGTGCCAGCAGCCAAGATTTTTTAGGCGGGGGGGCGTTCTTC.

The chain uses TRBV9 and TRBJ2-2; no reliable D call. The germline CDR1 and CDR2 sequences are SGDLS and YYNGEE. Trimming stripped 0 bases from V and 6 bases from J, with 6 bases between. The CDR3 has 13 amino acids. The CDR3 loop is CASSVASAGELFF. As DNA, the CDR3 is TGTGCCAGCAGCGTAGCGTCAGCCGGGGAGCTGTTTTTT. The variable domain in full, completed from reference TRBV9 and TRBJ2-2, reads DSGVTQTPKHLITATGQRVTLRCSPRSGDLSVYWYQQSLDQGLQFLIQYYNGEERAKGNILERFSAQQFPDLHSELNLSSLELGDSALYFCASSVASAGELFFGEGSRLTVL.

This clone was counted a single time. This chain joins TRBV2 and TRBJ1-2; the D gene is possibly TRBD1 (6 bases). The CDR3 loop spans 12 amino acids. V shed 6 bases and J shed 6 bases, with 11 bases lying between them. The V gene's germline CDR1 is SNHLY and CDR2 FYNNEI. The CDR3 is CASRDSVHGYTF. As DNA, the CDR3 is TGTGCCAGCAGGGACAGTGTCCATGGCTACACCTTC.

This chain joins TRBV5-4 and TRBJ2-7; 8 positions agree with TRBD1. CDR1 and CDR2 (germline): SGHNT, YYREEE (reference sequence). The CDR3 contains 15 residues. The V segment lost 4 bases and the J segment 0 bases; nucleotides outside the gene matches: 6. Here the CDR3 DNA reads TGTGCCAGCAGCCGGAGACAGGGGCCCTCCTACGAGCAGTACTTC. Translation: CASSRRQGPSYEQYF.

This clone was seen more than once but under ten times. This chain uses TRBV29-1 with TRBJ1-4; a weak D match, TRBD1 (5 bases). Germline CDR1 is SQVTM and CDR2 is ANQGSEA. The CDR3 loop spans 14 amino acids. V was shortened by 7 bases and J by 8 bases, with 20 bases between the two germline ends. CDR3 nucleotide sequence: TGCAGCGCCTCTGAGGGGCAGGGTCGAGAAAAACTGTTTTTT. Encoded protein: CSASEGQGREKLFF.

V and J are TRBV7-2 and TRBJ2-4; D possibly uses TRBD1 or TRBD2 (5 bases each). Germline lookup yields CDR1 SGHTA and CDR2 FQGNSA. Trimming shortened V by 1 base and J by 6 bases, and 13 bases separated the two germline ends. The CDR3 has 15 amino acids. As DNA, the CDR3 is TGTGCCAGCAGCTTAGACTGGGGGAAGGGAAACATTCAGTACTTC. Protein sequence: CASSLDWGKGNIQYF.

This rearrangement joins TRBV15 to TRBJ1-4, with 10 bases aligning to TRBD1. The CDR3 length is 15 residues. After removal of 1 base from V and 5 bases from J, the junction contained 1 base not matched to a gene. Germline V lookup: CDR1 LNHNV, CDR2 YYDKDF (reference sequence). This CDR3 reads CATSRGGQGNEKLFF. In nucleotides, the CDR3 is TGTGCCACCAGCAGAGGGGGACAGGGGAATGAAAAACTGTTTTTT.